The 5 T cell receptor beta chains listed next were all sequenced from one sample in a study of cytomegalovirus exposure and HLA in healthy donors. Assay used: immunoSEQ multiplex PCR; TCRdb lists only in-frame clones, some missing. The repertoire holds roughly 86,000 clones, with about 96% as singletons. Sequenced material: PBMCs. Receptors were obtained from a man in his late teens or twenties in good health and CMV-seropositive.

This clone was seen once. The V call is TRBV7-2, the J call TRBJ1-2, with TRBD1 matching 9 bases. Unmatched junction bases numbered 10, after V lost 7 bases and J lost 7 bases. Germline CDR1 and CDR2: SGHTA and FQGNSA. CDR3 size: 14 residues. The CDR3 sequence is CASTKDRGGFGYTF. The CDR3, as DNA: TGTGCCAGCACCAAGGACAGGGGAGGATTTGGCTACACCTTC.

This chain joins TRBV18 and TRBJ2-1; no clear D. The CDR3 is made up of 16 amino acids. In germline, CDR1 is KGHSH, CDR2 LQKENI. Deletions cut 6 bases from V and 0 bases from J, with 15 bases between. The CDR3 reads CASSPEARSSYNEQFF. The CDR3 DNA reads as TGTGCCAGCTCGCCTGAAGCGCGGAGCTCCTACAATGAGCAGTTCTTC. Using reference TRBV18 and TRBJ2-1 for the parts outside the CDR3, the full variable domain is NAGVMQNPRHLVRRRGQEARLRCSPMKGHSHVYWYRQLPEEGLKFMVYLQKENIIDESGMPKERFSAEFPKEGPSILRIQQVVRGDSAAYFCASSPEARSSYNEQFFGPGTRLTVL.

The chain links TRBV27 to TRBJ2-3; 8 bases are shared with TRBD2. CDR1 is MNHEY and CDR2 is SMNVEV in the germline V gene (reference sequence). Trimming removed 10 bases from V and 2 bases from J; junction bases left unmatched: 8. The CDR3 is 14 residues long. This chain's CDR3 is CATTGGEYTDTQYF. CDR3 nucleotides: TGTGCCACTACGGGGGGGGAGTACACAGATACGCAGTATTTT.

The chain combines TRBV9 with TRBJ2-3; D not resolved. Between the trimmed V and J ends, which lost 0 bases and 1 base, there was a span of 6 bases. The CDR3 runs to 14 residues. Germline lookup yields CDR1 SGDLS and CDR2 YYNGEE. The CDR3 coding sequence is TGTGCCAGCAGCGTAGGTTCCGGCACAGATACGCAGTATTTT. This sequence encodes CASSVGSGTDTQYF.

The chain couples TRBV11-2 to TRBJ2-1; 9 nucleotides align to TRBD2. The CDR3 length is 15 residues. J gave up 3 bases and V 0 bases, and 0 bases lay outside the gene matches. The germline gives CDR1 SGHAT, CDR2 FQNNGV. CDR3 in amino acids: CASSLELAGYNEQFF. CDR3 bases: TGTGCCAGCAGCTTAGAACTAGCGGGCTACAATGAGCAGTTCTTC.